The sample holds a few counts of the clone carrying this TCR beta chain. Its antigen remains unknown. Purity exceeding 98% was reached by all sorted populations. This sample was included in a study of beta chain features in type 1 diabetes. Regarding the study as a whole: Relative to healthy donors, patients appeared to have naive, central memory and Treg TCRB repertoires that were more similar. cDNA-based sequencing might over-represent cells highly expressing TCR. Type 1 diabetes patients had fewer VDJ junction insertions and more deletions.

Trimming left V 5 bases short and J 2 bases short, with 14 bases between. This CDR3 contains 15 residues. Germline CDR1 reads SGHRS; CDR2 reads YFSETQ. cDNA synthesis used the whole RNA isolate, giving expressed TCRB sequences. The data were produced by immunoSEQ multiplex PCR, yet TCRdb's version contains in-frame clones alone and is incomplete. The table has around 300,000 clones, around 7.3% seen once. The chain combines TRBV5-1 with TRBJ2-1; D is ambiguous. The specimen was central memory CD4+ T cells from blood. This TCR derives from a woman younger than 30 in good health. The CDR3: CASRGYESPYNEQFF. DNA of the CDR3: TGCGCCAGCAGGGGTTATGAGAGTCCCTACAATGAGCAGTTCTTC.